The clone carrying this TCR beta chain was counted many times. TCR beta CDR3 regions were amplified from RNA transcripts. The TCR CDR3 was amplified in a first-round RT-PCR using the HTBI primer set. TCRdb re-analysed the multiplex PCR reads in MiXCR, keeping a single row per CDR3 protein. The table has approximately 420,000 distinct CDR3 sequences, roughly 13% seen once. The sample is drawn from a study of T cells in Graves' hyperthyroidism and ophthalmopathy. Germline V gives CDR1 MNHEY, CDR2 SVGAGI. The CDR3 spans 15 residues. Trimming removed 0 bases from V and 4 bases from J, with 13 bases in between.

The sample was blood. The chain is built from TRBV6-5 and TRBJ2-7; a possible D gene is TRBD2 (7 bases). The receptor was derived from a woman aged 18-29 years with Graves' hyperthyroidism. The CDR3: CASSYSRKGGYEQYF. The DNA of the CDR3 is TGTGCCAGCAGTTACTCGAGAAAGGGGGGGTACGAGCAGTACTTC.